The source of this T cell receptor (beta chain) is a study of shared clonotypes between healthy human individuals. General study points: Naive subsets generally had larger estimated richness than memory subsets. Few donors limited the genetic and exposure-history diversity represented.

A note on this clone: Its antigen remains unknown.

Trimming cost V 4 bases and J 4 bases; bases outside gene matches: 3. The CDR3 runs 14 residues. CDR1 and CDR2 from the germline V gene are SGHRS and YFSETQ. Researchers divided each subset's genomic DNA evenly across several immunoSEQ plates. Sequenced by immunoSEQ multiplex PCR; TCRdb stores in-frame clones only, minus some. Of about 980,000 clones listed, over 75% are singletons. This chain uses TRBV5-1 with TRBJ2-3, with 10 nucleotides matching TRBD2. The clonotype comes from a man younger than 30 in good health. The sample was memory CD4+ T cells sorted from blood. Subset given: CD45RA-negative fraction. Here the CDR3 reads CASSQAGGPDTQYF. The CDR3 bases are TGCGCCAGCAGCCAAGCGGGAGGGCCAGATACGCAGTATTTT.